This TCR beta chain was retrieved from a study of blood T cell repertoires in COVID-19. Study-level background: From the United States, Italy and Spain came samples of acute and convalescent COVID-19. PBMCs, B-cell-depleted T cells, or T cells provided the cDNA or gDNA that made up the material.

There are 16 residues in the CDR3. Trimming took 0 bases from V and 3 from J, leaving 15 bases between them. Germline V gene data show CDR1 as ENHRY and CDR2 as SYGVKD. As handled by the study authors: Reference gene primer amplification gave nucleated cell count estimates. Here immunoSEQ multiplex PCR was the method, and the copy in TCRdb shows in-frame clones only, minus some. V and J calls plus clone size are reproduced from that table; the DNA served to infer D and trimming. The sample lists 150,000 to 200,000 clones; approximately 87% were seen once. Enrollment of patients from Seattle took place during active infection, with longitudinal follow-up.

This rearrangement joins TRBV10-3 to TRBJ2-7; the D gene is possibly TRBD1 (5 bases). This clonotype originated in an older woman with COVID-19, enrolled during active disease. The sample was peripheral blood. CDR3 region: CAISESGADRNYEQYF. In DNA, the CDR3 is TGTGCCATCAGTGAGTCTGGGGCAGACCGAAACTACGAGCAGTACTTC.